The rows below give T cell receptor beta chains drawn from one sample of a study of T-cell reconstitution after alpha-beta-depleted transplantation in children. MiXCR, applied by TCRdb to the PCR reads, yields one record per CDR3 protein. The sample lists 700,000 to 850,000 distinct CDR3 sequences; under 20% were seen once. The material was PBMCs, mostly from graft donor cells, obtained 360 days after TCRalphabeta/CD19-depleted stem cell transplant. The receptors were sampled from a male patient aged 5 to 17 who had a stem cell transplant for acute lymphoblastic leukemia, so the T cells may come from the graft donor. The CDR3 runs from the conserved cysteine through the conserved F or W. D genes are given only for firm matches. Not every row has a clone size; where given, it reads once, few, many or a size class.

size: few; D: NA; J: TRBJ2-1; V: TRBV7-8; CDR3: CASRPGGVLSYNEQFF; DNA: TGTGCCAGCAGACCAGGCGGAGTACTGTCCTACAATGAGCAGTTCTTC
size: few; D: NA; J: TRBJ2-5; V: TRBV10-3; CDR3: CAISEEGGETQYF; DNA: TGTGCCATCAGTGAGGAAGGGGGGGAGACCCAGTACTTC
size: few; D: NA; J: TRBJ2-1; V: TRBV5-1; CDR3: CASSLGLAEDEQFF; DNA: TGCGCCAGCAGCTTGGGGCTAGCCGAGGATGAGCAGTTCTTC
size: few; D: TRBD1; J: TRBJ2-7; V: TRBV5-1; CDR3: CATSFMGQGYEQYF; DNA: TGCGCCACCTCATTTATGGGACAGGGCTACGAGCAGTACTTC
size: NA; D: TRBD2; J: TRBJ2-3; V: TRBV7-3; CDR3: CASSLGTSGLTDTQYF; DNA: TGTGCCAGCAGCTTGGGGACTAGCGGGCTCACAGATACGCAGTATTTT
size: few; D: NA; J: TRBJ2-5; V: TRBV3-1; CDR3: CASALGVQETQYF; DNA: TGTGCCAGCGCCCTAGGGGTACAAGAGACCCAGTACTTC
size: NA; D: NA; J: TRBJ2-4; V: TRBV20-1; CDR3: CSARDAGYHLAKNIQYF; DNA: TGCAGTGCTCGGGACGCGGGATATCATCTAGCCAAAAACATTCAGTACTTC
size: few; D: NA; J: TRBJ2-1; V: TRBV10-3; CDR3: CAISGGDRARLAIYNEQFF; DNA: TGTGCCATCAGTGGAGGAGACAGGGCTCGACTAGCTATTTACAATGAGCAGTTCTTC
size: few; D: TRBD1; J: TRBJ1-4; V: TRBV6-5; CDR3: CASSYGQGGLEEKLFF; DNA: TGTGCCAGCAGTTACGGCCAAGGGGGCTTAGAGGAAAAACTGTTTTTT
size: NA; D: NA; J: TRBJ2-1; V: TRBV12-3/TRBV12-4; CDR3: CARSIGRVNGQFF; DNA: TGTGCCAGAAGTATAGGTAGAGTCAACGGGCAGTTCTTC
size: few; D: NA; J: TRBJ1-2; V: TRBV6-1; CDR3: CASSEPGRRSGGYTF; DNA: TGTGCCAGCAGTGAGCCGGGACGACGCTCTGGTGGCTACACCTTC
size: NA; D: NA; J: TRBJ2-1; V: TRBV3-1; CDR3: CASSQVTNDNEQFF; DNA: TGTGCCAGCAGCCAAGTGACTAACGACAATGAGCAGTTCTTC
size: NA; D: TRBD2; J: TRBJ2-5; V: TRBV12-3/TRBV12-4; CDR3: CASCPSARLLLAGEETQYF; DNA: TGTGCCAGCTGTCCATCGGCGCGACTCCTACTAGCGGGAGAAGAGACCCAGTACTTC
size: many; D: NA; J: TRBJ2-1; V: TRBV24-1; CDR3: CATSDARTQTLEQFF; DNA: TGTGCCACCAGTGATGCGCGGACCCAGACACTAGAGCAGTTCTTC